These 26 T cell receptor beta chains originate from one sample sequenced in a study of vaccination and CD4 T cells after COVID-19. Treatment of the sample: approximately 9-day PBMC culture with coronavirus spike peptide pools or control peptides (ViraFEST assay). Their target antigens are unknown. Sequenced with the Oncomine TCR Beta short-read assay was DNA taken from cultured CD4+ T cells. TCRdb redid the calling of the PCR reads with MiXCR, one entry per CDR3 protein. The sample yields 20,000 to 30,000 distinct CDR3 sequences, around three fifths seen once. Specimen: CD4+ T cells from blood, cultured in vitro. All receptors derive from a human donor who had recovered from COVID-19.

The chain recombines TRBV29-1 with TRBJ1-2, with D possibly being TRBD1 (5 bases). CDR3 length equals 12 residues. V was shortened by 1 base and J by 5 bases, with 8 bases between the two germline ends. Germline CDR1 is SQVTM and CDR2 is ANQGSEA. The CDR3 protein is CSVEGTPYGYTF. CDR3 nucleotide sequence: TGCAGCGTTGAAGGGACACCTTATGGCTACACCTTC.

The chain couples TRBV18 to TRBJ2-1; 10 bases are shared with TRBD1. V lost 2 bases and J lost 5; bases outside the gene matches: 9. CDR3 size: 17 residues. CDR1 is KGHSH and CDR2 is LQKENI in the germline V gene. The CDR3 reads CASSPGDRGLQHNEQFF. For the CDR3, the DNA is TGTGCCAGCTCACCAGGTGACAGGGGGCTGCAACACAATGAGCAGTTCTTC.

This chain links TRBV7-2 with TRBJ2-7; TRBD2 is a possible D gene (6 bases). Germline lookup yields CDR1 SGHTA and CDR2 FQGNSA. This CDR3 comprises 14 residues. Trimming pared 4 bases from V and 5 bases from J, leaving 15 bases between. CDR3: CASSSLARWDEQYF. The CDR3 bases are TGTGCCAGCAGCTCTCTAGCGCGTTGGGACGAGCAGTACTTC.

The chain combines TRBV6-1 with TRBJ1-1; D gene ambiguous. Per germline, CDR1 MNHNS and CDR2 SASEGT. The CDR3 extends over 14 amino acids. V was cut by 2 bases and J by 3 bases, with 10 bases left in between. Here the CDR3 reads CASSERWMDTEAFF. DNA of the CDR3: TGTGCCAGCAGTGAAAGGTGGATGGACACTGAAGCTTTCTTT.

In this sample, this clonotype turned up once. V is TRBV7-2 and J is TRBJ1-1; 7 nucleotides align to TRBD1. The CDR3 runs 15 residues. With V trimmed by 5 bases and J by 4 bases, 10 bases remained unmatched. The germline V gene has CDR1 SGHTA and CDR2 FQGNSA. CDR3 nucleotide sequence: TGTGCCAGCAGCCTCAATACAGGGGTTGGCACTGAAGCTTTCTTT. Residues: CASSLNTGVGTEAFF.

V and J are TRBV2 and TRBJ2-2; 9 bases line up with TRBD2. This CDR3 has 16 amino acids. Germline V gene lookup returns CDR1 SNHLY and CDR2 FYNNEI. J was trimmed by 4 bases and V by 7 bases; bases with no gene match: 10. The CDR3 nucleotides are TGTGCCAGCACCCCACCCGGACTAGCGCCCACCGGGGAGCTGTTTTTT. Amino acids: CASTPPGLAPTGELFF. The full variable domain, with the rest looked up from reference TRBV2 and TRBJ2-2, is EPEVTQTPSHQVTQMGQEVILRCVPISNHLYFYWYRQILGQKVEFLVSFYNNEISEKSEIFDDQFSVERPDGSNFTLKIRSTKLEDSAMYFCASTPPGLAPTGELFFGEGSRLTVL.

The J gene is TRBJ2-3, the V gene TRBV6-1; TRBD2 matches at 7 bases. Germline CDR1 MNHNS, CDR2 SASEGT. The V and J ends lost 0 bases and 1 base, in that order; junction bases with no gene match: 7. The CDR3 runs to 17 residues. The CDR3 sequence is CASSEAILARGTDTQYF. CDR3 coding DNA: TGTGCCAGCAGTGAAGCGATACTAGCGAGGGGCACAGATACGCAGTATTTT.

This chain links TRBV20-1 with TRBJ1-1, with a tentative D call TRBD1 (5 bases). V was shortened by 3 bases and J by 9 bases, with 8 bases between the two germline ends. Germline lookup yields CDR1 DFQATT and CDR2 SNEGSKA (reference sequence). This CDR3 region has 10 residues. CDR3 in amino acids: CSARGQKAFF. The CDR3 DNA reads TGCAGTGCTAGGGGGCAGAAAGCTTTCTTT.

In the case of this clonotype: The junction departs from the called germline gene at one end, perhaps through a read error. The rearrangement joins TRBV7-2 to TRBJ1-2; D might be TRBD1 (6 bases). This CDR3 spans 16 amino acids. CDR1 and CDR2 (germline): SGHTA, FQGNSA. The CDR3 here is CASSYSMDRPNYGYSF. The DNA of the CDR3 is TGTGCCAGCAGTTATAGTATGGACAGACCAAACTATGGCTACAGCTTC. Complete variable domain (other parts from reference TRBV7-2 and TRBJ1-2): GAGVSQSPSNKVTEKGKDVELRCDPISGHTALYWYRQSLGQGLEFLIYFQGNSAPDKSGLPSDRFSAERTGGSVSTLTIQRTQQEDSAVYLCASSYSMDRPNYGYSFGSGTRLTVV.

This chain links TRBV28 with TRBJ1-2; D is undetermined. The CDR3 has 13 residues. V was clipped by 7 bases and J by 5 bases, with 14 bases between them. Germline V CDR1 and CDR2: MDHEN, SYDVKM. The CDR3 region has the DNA TGTGCCAGCACCCTTCCCCTATCGTATGGCTACACCTTC. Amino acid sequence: CASTLPLSYGYTF.

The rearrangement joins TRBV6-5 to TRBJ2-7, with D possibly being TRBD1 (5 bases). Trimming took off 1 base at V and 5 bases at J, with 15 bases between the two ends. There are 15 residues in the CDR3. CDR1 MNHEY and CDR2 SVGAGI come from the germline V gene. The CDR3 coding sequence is TGTGCCAGCAGTTACTGGGCAGGGAAAAATGACGAGCAGTACTTC. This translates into CASSYWAGKNDEQYF.

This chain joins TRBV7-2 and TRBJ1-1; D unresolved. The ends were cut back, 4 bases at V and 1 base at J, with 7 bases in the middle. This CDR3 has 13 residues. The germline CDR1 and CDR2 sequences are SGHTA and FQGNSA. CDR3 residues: CASSSTWNTEAFF. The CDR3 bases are TGTGCCAGCAGCTCAACATGGAACACTGAAGCTTTCTTT.

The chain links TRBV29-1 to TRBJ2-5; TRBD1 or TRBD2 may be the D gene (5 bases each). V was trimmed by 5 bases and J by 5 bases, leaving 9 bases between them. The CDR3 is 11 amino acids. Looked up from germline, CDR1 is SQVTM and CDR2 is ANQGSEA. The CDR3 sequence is CSVWGYETQYF. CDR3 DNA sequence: TGCAGCGTTTGGGGGTACGAGACCCAGTACTTC.

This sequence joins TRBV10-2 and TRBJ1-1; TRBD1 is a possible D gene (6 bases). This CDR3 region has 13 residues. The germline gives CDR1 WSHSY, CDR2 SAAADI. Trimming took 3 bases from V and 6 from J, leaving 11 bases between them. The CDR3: CASSDPGVSEAFF. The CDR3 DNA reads TGCGCCAGCAGTGATCCAGGGGTGTCTGAAGCTTTCTTT.

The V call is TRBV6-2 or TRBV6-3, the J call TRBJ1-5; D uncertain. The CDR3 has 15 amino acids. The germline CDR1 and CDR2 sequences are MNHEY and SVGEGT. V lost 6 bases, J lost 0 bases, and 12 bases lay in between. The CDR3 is CASRNVLNSNQPQHF. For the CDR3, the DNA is TGTGCCAGCAGGAACGTTCTCAATAGCAATCAGCCCCAGCATTTT.

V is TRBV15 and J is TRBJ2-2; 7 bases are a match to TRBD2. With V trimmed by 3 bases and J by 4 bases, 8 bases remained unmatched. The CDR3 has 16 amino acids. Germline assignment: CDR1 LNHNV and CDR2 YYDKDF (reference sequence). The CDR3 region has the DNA TGTGCCACCAGCAGGGCCGGGAGGAGGCCCACCGGGGAGCTGTTTTTT. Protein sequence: CATSRAGRRPTGELFF.

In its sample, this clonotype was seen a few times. The DNA for the CDR3 is TGCAGTGCTAGTAGGATGGGCCGGGGCAATCAGCCCCAGCATTTT. Protein: CSASRMGRGNQPQHF. V and J are TRBV20-1 and TRBJ1-5; D unclear. V lost 3 bases and J lost 2, with 14 bases in between. The CDR3 loop spans 15 amino acids. Germline loops: CDR1 DFQATT, CDR2 SNEGSKA (reference sequence).

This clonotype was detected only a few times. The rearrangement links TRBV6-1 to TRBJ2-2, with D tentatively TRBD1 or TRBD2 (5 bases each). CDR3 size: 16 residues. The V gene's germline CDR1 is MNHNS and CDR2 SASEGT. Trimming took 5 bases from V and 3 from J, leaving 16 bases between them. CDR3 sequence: CASSLSAGAHTGELFF. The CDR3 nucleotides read TGTGCCAGCAGTCTATCCGCCGGGGCCCACACCGGGGAGCTGTTTTTT.

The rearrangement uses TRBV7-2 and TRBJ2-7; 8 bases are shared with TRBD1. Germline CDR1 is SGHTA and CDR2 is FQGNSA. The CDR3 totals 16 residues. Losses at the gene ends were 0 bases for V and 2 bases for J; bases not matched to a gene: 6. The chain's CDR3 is CASSLAPAGGPYEQYF. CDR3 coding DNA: TGTGCCAGCAGCTTAGCCCCAGCAGGGGGCCCCTACGAGCAGTACTTC.

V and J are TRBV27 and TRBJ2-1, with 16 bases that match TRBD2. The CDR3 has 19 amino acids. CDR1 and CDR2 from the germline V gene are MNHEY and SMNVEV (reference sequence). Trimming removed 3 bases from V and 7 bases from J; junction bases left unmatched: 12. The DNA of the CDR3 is TGTGCCAGCAGTTTCCCGGGACTAGCGGGAGGGGGGGGACCTAATGAGCAGTTCTTC. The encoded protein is CASSFPGLAGGGGPNEQFF.

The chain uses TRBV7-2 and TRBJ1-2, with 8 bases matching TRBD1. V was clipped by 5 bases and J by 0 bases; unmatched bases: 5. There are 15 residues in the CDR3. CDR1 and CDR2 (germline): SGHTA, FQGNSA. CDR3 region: CASSPDRATNYGYTF. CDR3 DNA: TGTGCCAGCAGCCCGGACAGGGCTACTAACTATGGCTACACCTTC.

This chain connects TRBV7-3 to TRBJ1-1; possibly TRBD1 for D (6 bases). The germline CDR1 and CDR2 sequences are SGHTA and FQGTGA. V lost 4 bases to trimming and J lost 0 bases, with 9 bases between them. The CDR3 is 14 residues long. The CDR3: CASSSTGMNTEAFF. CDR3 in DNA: TGTGCCAGCAGCTCGACAGGCATGAACACTGAAGCTTTCTTT.

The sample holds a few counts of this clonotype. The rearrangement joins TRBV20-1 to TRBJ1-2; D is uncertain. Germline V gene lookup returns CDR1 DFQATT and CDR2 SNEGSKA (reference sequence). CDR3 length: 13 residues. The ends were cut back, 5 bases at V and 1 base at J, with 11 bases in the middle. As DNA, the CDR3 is TGCAGTGCTCCAGGCACCTTTAACTATGGCTACACCTTC. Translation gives CSAPGTFNYGYTF.

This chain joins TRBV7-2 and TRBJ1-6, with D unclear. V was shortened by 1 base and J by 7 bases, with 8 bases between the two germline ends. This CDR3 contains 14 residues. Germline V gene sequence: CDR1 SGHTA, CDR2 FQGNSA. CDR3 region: CASSLGRENSPLHF. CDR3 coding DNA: TGTGCCAGCAGCTTAGGGCGGGAAAATTCACCCCTCCACTTT.

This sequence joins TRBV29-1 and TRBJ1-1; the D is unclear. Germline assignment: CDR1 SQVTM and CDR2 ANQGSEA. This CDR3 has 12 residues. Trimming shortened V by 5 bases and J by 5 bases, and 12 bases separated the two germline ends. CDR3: CSVPTGGTEAFF. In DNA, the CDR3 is TGCAGCGTTCCTACCGGAGGGACTGAAGCTTTCTTT.

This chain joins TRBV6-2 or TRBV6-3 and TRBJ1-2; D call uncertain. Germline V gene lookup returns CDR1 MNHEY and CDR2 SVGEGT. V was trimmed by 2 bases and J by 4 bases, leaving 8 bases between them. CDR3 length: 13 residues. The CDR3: CASSYSPRYGYTF. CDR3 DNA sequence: TGTGCCAGCAGTTACAGCCCGCGCTATGGCTACACCTTC.